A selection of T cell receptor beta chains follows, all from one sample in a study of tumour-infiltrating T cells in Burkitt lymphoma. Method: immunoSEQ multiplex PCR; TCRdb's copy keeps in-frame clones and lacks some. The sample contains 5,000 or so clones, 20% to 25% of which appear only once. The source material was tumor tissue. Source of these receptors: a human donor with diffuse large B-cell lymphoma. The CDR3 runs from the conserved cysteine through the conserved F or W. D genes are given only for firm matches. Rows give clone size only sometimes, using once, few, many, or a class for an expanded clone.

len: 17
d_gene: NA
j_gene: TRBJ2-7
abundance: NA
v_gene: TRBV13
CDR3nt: TGTGCCAGCAGCGCCAAAACGGGCGGCCCTAGCCCCTACGAGCAGTACTTC
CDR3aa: CASSAKTGGPSPYEQYF

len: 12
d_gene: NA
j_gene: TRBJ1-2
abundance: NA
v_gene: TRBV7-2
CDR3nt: TGTGCCAGCAGCTTAAGCGGCTTTGGGTACACCTTC
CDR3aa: CASSLSGFGYTF

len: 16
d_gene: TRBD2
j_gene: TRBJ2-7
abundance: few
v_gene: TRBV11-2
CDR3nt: TGTGCCAGCAGCTTAGGGACTAGCGGGAGTTACGAGTGGCAGTACTTC
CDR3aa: CASSLGTSGSYEWQYF

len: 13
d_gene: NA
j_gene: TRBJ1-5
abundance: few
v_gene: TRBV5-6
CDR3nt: TGTGCCAGCAGCTTGGGGGGGTATGGGCCCCAGCATTTT
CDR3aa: CASSLGGYGPQHF

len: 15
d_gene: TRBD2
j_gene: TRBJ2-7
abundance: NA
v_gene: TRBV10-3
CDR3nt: TGTGCCATCAGCCAGGGTTTCGCGGGGGCCTACGAGCAGTACTTC
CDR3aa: CAISQGFAGAYEQYF

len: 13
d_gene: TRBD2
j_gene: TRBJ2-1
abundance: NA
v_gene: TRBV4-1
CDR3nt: TGCGCCAGCAGCCAAGACCGGGGGGGAGAGCAGTTCTTC
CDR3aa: CASSQDRGGEQFF

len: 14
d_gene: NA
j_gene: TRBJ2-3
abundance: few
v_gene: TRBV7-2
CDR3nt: TGTGCCAGCAGCTTATCTTCCGTCACAGATACGCAGTATTTT
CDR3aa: CASSLSSVTDTQYF

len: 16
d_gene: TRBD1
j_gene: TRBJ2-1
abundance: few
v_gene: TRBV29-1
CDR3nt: TGCAGCGTTGAAGGGGGACAGGCGAGCTCCTACAATGAGCAGTTCTTC
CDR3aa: CSVEGGQASSYNEQFF

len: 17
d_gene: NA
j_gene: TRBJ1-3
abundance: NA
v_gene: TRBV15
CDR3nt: TGTGCCACCAGCAGACGCCGTTCTGGGGCCGGTGGAAACACCATATATTTT
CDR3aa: CATSRRRSGAGGNTIYF

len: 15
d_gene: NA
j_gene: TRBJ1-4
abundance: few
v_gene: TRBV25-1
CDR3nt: TGTGCCAGCAGTGAATATGGCCTCTTGGAGGAAAAACTGTTTTTT
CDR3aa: CASSEYGLLEEKLFF

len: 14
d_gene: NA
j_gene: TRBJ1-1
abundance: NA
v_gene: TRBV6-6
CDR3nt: TGTGCCAGCAGTTACGGCGGTTTGAACACTGAAGCTTTCTTT
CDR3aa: CASSYGGLNTEAFF

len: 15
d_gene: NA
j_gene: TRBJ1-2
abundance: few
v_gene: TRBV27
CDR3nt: TGTGCCAGCAGTTTATCGAATGGACTTTACTATGGCTACACCTTC
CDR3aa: CASSLSNGLYYGYTF

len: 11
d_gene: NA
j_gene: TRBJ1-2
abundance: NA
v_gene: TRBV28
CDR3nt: TGTGCCACCTCGGGGGGCCTTGGCTACACCTTC
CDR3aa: CATSGGLGYTF

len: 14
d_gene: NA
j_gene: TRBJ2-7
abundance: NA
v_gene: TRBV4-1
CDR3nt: TGCGCCAGCAGCCAAGCGGGAGTAGCAGACGAGCAGTACTTC
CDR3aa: CASSQAGVADEQYF

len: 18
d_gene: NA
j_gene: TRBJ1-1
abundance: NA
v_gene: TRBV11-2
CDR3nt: TGTGCCAGCAGCAAGACCGGGACGGGAACCAAGATGAACACTGAAGCTTTCTTT
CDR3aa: CASSKTGTGTKMNTEAFF

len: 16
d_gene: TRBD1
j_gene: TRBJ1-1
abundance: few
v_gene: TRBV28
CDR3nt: TGTGCCAGCAGTCTGAGGGACAGGGTGAGGGGCACTGAAGCTTTCTTT
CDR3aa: CASSLRDRVRGTEAFF

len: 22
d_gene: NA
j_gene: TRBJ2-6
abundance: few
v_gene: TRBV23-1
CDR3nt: TGCGCCAGCAGTCAATCGCAGGTGTGTTCACCCCATGCACCCTCTGGGGCCAACGTCCTGACTTTC
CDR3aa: CASSQSQVCSPHAPSGANVLTF

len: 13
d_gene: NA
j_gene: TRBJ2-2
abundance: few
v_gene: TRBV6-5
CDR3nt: TGTGCCAGCAGGCGGGACAACACCGGGGAGCTGTTTTTT
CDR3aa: CASRRDNTGELFF

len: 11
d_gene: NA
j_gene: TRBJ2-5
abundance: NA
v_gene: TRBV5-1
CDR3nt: TGCGCCAGGAGCCCCGCTGTGACCCAGTACTTC
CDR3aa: CARSPAVTQYF

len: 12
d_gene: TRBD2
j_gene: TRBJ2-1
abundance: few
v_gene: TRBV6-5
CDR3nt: TGTGCCAGCAGTAACGGGGGGGCTAATCAGTTCTTC
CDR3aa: CASSNGGANQFF

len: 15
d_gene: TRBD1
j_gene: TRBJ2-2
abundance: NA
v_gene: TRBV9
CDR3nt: TGTGCCAGCAGCCCATGGACAGGGTCGACCGGGGAGCTGTTTTTT
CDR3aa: CASSPWTGSTGELFF

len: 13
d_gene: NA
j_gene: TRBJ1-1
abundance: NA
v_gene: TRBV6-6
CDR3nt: TGTGCCAGCAGTTACTCGACTTCCACTGAAGCTTTCTTT
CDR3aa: CASSYSTSTEAFF

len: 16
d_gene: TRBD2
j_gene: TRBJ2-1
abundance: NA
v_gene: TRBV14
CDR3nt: TGTGCCAGCAGCCCCCTGACTAGCGGGAGTCGTGATGAGCAGTTCTTC
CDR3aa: CASSPLTSGSRDEQFF

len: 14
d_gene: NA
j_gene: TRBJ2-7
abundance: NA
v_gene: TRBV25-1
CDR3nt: TGTGCCAGCAGTGAATTAAGCGATGCCTACGAGCAGTACTTC
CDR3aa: CASSELSDAYEQYF

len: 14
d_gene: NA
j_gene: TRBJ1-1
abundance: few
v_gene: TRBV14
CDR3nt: TGTGCCAGCAGCCAAGAAGTAAAGGGAACTGAAGCTTTCTTT
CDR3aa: CASSQEVKGTEAFF

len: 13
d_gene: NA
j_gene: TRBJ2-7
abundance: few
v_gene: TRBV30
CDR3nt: TGTGCCTGGAGTCCCCCCCAGGGAAACGAGCAGTACTTC
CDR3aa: CAWSPPQGNEQYF

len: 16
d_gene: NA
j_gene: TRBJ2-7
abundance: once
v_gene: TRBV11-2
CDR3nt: TGTGCCAGCAGCTCCGGTCCAGGCAAGAAATCCTACGAGCAGTACTTC
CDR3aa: CASSSGPGKKSYEQYF